One T cell receptor beta chain is described in this entry. The sample belongs to a study of T cell changes during pregnancy in multiple sclerosis. The table came from immunoSEQ multiplex PCR; TCRdb's copy has only in-frame clones and leaves some out. Altogether about 59,000 clones are present, roughly nine tenths being singletons, with the ten largest covering around 0.81%. This CDR3 comprises 14 residues. Deletions cut 0 bases from V and 6 bases from J, with 13 bases between. Germline V gene lookup returns CDR1 SGHTS and CDR2 YDEGEE. This sequence was found in a female donor with multiple sclerosis, enrolled in a pregnancy study. The chain uses TRBV5-8 and TRBJ2-7, with D possibly matching TRBD1 (6 bases). Sample: peripheral blood, taken before pregnancy. The CDR3 sequence is CASSLATGFGEQYF. CDR3 in DNA: TGTGCCAGCAGCTTGGCTACAGGGTTTGGCGAGCAGTACTTC.